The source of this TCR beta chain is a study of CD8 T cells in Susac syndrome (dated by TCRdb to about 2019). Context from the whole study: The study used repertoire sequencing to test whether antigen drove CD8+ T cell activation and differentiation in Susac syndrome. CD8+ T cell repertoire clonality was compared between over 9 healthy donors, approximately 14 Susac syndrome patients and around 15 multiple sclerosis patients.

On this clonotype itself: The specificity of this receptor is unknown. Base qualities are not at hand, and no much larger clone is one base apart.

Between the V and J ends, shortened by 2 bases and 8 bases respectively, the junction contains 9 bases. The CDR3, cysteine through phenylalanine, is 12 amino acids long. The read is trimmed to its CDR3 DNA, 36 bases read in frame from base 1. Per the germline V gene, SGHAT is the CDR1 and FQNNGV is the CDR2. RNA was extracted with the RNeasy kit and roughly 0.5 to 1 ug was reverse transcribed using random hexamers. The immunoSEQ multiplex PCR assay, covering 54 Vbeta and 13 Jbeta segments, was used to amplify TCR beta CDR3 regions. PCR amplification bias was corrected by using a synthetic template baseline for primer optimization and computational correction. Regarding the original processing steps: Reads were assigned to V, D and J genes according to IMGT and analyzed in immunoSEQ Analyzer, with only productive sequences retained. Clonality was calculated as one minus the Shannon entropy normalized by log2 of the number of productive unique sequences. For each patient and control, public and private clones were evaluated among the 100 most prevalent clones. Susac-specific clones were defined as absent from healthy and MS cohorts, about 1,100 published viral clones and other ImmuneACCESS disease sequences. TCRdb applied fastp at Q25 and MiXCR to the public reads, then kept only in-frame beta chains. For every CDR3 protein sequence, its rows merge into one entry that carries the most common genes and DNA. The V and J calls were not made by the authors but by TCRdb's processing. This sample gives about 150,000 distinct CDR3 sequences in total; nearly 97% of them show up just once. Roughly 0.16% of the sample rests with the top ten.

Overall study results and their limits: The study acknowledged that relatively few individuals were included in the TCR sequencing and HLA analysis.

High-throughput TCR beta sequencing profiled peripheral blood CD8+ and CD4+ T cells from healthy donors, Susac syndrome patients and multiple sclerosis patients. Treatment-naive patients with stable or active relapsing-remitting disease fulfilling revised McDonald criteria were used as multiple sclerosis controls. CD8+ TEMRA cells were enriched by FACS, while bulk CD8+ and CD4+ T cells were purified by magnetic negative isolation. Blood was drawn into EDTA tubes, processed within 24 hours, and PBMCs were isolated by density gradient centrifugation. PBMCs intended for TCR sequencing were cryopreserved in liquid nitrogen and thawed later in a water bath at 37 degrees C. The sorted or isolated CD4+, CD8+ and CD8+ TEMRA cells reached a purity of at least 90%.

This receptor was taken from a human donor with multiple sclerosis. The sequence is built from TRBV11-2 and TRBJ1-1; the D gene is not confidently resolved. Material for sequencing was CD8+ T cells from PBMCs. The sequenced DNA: TGTGCCAGCAGCTTATGGGCAGGCGAAGCTTTCTTT. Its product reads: CASSLWAGEAFF.